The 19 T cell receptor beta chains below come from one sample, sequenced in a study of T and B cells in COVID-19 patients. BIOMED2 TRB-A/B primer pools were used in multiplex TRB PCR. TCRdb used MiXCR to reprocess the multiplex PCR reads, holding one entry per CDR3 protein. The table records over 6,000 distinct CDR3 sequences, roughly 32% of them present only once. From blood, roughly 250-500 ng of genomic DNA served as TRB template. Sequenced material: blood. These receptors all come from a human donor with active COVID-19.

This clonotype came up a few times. CDR3 sequence reads: CATSKGQGASNYGYTF. As DNA, the CDR3 is TGTGCCACCAGCAAGGGACAGGGGGCCTCTAACTATGGCTACACCTTC. The genes are TRBV15 and TRBJ1-2; TRBD1 aligns across 12 bases. The CDR3 contains 16 residues. Germline loops: CDR1 LNHNV, CDR2 YYDKDF (reference sequence). The ends lost 4 bases at V and 0 bases at J; junction bases unmatched: 3. Full variable domain (remainder filled in from reference TRBV15 and TRBJ1-2): DAMVIQNPRYQVTQFGKPVTLSCSQTLNHNVMYWYQQKSSQAPKLLFHYYDKDFNNEADTPDNFQSRRPNTSFCFLDIRSPGLGDTAMYLCATSKGQGASNYGYTFGSGTRLTVV.

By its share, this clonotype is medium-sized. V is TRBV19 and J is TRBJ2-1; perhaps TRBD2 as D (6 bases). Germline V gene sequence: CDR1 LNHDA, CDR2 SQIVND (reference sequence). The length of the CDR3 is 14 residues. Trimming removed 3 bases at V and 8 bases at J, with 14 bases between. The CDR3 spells CASSMGRRRDEQFF. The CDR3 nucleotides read TGTGCCAGTAGTATGGGGAGAAGGAGGGATGAGCAGTTCTTC.

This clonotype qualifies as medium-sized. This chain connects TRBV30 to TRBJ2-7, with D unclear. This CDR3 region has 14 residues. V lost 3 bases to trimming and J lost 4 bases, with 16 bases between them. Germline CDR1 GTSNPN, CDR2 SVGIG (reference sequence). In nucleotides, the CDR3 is TGTGCCTGGAGCTCTACAGCAGTCTTTTACGAGCAGTACTTC. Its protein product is CAWSSTAVFYEQYF. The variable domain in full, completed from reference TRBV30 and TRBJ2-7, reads SQTIHQWPATLVQPVGSPLSLECTVEGTSNPNLYWYRQAAGRGLQLLFYSVGIGQISSEVPQNLSASRPQDRQFILSSKKLLLSDSGFYLCAWSSTAVFYEQYFGPGTRLTVT.

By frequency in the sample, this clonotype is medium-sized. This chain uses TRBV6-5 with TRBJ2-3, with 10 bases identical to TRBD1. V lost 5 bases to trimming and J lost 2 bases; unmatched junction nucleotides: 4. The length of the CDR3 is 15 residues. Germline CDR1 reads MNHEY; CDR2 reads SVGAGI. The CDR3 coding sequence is TGTGCCAGCAGTAAACGACAGGGGGCCACAGATACGCAGTATTTT. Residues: CASSKRQGATDTQYF.

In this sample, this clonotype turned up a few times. In nucleotides, the CDR3 is TGCGCCAGCAGCTTGGATAGCGGCCCCTACGAGCAGTACTTC. Its protein product is CASSLDSGPYEQYF. This chain joins TRBV5-1 and TRBJ2-7; a possible D gene is TRBD2 (6 bases). Germline CDR1 SGHRS, CDR2 YFSETQ. The V gene lost 0 bases and the J gene lost 2 bases, with 9 bases spanning the gap. This CDR3 contains 14 residues.

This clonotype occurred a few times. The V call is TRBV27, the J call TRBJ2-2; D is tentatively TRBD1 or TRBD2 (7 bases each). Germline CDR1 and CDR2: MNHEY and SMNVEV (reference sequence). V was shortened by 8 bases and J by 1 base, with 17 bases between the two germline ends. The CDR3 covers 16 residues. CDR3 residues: CASAPQGGLNTGELFF. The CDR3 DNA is TGTGCCAGCGCCCCCCAGGGGGGGTTGAACACCGGGGAGCTGTTTTTT.

The CDR3 protein is CASSPSGPATNEKLFF. DNA of the CDR3: TGTGCCAGCTCACCATCGGGACCGGCAACTAATGAAAAACTGTTTTTT. The rearrangement uses TRBV18 and TRBJ1-4; a weak D match, TRBD1 (5 bases). The germline V and J ends were trimmed by 2 bases and 0 bases, with 10 bases remaining between them. The V gene's germline CDR1 is KGHSH and CDR2 LQKENI. The CDR3 runs 16 residues.

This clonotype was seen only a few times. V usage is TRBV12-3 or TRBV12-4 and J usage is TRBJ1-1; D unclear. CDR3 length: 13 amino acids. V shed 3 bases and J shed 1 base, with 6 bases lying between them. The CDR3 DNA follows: TGTGCCAGCAGTTTGCTCCGGAACACTGAAGCTTTCTTT. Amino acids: CASSLLRNTEAFF.

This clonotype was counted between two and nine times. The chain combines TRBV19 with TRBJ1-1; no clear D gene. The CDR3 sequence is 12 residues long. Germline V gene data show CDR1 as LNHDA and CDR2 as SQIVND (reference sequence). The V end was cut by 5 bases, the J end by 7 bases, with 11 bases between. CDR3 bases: TGTGCCAGTAGTTCCAAAACCTTTGAAGCTTTCTTT. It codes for CASSSKTFEAFF.

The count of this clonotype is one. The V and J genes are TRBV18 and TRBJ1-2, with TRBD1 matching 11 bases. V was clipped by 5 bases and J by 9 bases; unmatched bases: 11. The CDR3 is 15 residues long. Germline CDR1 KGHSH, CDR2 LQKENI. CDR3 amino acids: CASSVSGQGVLSYTF. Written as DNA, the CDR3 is TGTGCCAGCTCAGTATCGGGACAGGGGGTTCTGAGCTACACCTTC.

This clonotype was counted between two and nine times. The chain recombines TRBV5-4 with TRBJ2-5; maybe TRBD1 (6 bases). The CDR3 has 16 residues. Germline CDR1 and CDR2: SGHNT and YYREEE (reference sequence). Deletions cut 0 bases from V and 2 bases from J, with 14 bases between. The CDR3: CASSLGAGVRQETQYF. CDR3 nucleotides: TGTGCCAGCAGCTTGGGGGCAGGGGTGAGGCAAGAGACCCAGTACTTC.

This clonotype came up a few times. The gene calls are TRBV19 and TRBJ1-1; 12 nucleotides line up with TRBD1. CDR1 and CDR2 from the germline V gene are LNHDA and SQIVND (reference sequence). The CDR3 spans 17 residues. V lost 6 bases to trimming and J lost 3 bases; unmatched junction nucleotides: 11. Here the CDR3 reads CASRPRDRGQLDTEAFF. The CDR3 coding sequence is TGTGCCAGTAGGCCCCGGGACAGGGGGCAATTGGACACTGAAGCTTTCTTT.

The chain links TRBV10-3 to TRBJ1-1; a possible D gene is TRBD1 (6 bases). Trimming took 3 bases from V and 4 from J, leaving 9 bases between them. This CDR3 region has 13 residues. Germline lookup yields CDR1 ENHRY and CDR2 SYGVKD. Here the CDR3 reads CAISDRGGTEAFF. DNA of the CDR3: TGTGCCATCAGTGACAGGGGCGGCACTGAAGCTTTCTTT.

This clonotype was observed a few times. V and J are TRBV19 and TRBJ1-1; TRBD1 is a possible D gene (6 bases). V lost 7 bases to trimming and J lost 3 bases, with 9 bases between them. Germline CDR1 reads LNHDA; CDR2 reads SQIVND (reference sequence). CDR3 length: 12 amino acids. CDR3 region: CASNQGYTEAFF. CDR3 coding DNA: TGTGCCAGTAACCAGGGGTACACTGAAGCTTTCTTT.

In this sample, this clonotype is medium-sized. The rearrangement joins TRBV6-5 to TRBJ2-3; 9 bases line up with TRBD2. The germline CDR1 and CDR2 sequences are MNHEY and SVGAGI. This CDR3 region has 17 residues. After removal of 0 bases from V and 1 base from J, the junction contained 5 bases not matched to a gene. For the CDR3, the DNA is TGTGCCAGCAGTTACTCAGGTCGGACTAGCGGCACAGATACGCAGTATTTT. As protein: CASSYSGRTSGTDTQYF.

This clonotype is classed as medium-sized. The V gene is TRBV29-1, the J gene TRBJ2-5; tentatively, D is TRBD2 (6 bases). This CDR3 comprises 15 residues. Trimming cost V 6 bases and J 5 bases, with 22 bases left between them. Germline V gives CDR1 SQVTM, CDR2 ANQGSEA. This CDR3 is CSVEPLAYHRETQYF. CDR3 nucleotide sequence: TGCAGCGTCGAACCCCTAGCGTACCACCGGGAGACCCAGTACTTC.

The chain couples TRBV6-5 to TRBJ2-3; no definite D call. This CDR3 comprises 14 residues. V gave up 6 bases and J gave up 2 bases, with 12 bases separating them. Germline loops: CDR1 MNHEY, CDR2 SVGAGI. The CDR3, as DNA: TGTGCCAGCAGCCCCTACCTTGACACAGATACGCAGTATTTT. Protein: CASSPYLDTDTQYF.

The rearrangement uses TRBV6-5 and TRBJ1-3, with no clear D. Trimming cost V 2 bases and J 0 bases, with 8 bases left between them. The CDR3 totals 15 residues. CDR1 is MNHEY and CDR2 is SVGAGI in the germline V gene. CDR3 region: CASSYAGNSGNTIYF. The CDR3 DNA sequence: TGTGCCAGCAGTTACGCCGGGAACTCTGGAAACACCATATATTTT.

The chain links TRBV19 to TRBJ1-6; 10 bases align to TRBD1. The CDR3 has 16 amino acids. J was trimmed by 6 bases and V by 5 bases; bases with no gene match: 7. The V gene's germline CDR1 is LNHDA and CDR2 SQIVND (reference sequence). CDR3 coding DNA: TGTGCCAGTAGTCCCGGGGACAGGGGAACTAATTCACCCCTCCACTTT. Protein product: CASSPGDRGTNSPLHF. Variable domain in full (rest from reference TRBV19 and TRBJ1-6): DGGITQSPKYLFRKEGQNVTLSCEQNLNHDAMYWYRQDPGQGLRLIYYSQIVNDFQKGDIAEGYSVSREKKESFPLTVTSAQKNPTAFYLCASSPGDRGTNSPLHFGNGTRLTVT.